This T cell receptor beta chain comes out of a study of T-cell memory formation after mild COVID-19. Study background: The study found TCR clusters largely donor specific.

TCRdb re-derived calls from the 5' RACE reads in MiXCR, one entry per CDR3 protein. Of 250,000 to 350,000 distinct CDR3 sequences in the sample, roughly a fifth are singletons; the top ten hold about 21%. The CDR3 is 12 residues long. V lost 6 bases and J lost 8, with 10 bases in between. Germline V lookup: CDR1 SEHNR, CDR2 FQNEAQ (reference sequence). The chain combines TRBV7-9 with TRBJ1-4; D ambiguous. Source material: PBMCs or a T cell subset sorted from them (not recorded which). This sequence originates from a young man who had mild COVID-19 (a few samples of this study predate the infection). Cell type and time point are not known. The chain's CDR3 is CASRSGEEKLFF. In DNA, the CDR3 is TGTGCCAGCAGGTCCGGTGAGGAAAAACTGTTTTTT.